This T cell receptor beta chain was identified in a study of T cell repertoires in cytomegalovirus infection. Study overall: CMV epitopes in the study were HLA-C-restricted (recently identified) and HLA-B-restricted (well studied). Matching HLA type, along with CMV infection, was indicated by public TCR beta signatures.

CDR1 and CDR2 from the germline V gene are MNHEY and SMNVEV (reference sequence). V lost 3 bases and J 5 bases, leaving 10 bases between the germline ends. This CDR3 spans 13 amino acids. TCRdb redid the calling of the reads with MiXCR, one entry per CDR3 protein. Of 700,000 to 950,000 distinct CDR3 sequences listed, about 33% are singletons. Regarding this clonotype: Its matching antigen is unknown.

Study findings and constraints: What dominated the ex vivo response were HLA-C-restricted CMV-specific TCR beta clonotypes. Cumulated frequencies of public TCR beta families served to identify carriers of CMV plus the relevant HLA.

This clonotype was obtained from a human donor in good health (CMV status not recorded). Some clones in this sample may be carry-over from other donors' samples. The V call is TRBV27, the J call TRBJ1-1, with D hard to call. The sample in question was cultured CD8+ T cells from PBMCs, obtained from culture after CMV antigen stimulation. This chain's CDR3 is CASSLLLGTEAFF. DNA for the CDR3: TGTGCCAGCAGTTTGTTGCTGGGTACTGAAGCTTTCTTT.